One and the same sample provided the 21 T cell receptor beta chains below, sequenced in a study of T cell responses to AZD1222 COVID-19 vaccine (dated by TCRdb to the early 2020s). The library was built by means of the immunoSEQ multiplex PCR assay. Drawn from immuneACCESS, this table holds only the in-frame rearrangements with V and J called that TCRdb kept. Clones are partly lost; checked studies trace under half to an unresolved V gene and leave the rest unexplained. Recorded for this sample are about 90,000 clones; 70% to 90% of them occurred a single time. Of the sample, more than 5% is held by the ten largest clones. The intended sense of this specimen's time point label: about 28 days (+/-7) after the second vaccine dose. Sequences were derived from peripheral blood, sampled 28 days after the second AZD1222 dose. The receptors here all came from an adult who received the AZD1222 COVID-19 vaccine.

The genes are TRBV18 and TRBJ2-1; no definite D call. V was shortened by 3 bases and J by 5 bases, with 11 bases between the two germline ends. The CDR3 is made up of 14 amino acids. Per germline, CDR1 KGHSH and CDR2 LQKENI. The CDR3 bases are TGTGCCAGCTCACCCCTGACAAGAAACAATGAGCAGTTCTTC. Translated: CASSPLTRNNEQFF.

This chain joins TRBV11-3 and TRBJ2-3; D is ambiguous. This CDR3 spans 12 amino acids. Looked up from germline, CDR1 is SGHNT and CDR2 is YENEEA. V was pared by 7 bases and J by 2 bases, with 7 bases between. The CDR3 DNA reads TGTGCCAGCACAACAGACACAGATACGCAGTATTTT. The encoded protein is CASTTDTDTQYF.

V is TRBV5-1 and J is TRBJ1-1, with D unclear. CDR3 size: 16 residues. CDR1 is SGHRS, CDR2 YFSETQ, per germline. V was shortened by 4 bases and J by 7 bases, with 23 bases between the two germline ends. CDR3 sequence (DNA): TGCGCCAGCAGCCCCCCGGGGTTTAATAGTCGGGATGAAGCTTTCTTT. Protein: CASSPPGFNSRDEAFF.

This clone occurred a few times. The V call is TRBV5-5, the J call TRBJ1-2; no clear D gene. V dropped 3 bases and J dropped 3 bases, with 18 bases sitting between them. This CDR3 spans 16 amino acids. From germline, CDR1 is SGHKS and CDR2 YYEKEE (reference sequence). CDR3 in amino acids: CASSSNAQSAYYGYTF. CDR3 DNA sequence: TGTGCCAGCAGCTCAAACGCCCAATCAGCCTACTATGGCTACACCTTC.

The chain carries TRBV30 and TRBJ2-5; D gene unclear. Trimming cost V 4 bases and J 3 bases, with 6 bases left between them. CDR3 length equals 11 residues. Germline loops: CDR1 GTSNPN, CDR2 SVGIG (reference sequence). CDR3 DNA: TGTGCCTGGAATAGGGAAGAGACCCAGTACTTC. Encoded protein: CAWNREETQYF.

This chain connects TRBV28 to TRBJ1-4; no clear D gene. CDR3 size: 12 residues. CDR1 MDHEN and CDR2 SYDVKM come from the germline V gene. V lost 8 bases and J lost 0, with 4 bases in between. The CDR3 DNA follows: TGTGCCAGCCGCCCAACTAATGAAAAACTGTTTTTT. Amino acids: CASRPTNEKLFF. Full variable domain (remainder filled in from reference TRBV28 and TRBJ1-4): DVKVTQSSRYLVKRTGEKVFLECVQDMDHENMFWYRQDPGLGLRLIYFSYDVKMKEKGDIPEGYSVSREKKERFSLILESASTNQTSMYLCASRPTNEKLFFGSGTQLSVL.

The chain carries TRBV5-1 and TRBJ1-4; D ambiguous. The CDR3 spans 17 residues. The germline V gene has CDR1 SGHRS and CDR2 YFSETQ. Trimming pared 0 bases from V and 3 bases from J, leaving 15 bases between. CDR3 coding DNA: TGCGCCAGCAGCTTGGACGGGCGGTCGGGCTCTAATGAAAAACTGTTTTTT. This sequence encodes CASSLDGRSGSNEKLFF.

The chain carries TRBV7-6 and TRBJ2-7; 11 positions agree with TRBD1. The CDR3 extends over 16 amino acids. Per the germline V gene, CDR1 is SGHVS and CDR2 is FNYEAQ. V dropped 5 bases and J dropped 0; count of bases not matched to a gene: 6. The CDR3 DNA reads TGTGCCAGCAGCCTAACCGGGACAGGGGGCTCCTACGAGCAGTACTTC. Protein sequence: CASSLTGTGGSYEQYF. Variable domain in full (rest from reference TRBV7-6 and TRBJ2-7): GAGVSQSPRYKVTKRGQDVALRCDPISGHVSLYWYRQALGQGPEFLTYFNYEAQQDKSGLPNDRFSAERPEGSISTLTIQRTEQRDSAMYRCASSLTGTGGSYEQYFGPGTRLTVT.

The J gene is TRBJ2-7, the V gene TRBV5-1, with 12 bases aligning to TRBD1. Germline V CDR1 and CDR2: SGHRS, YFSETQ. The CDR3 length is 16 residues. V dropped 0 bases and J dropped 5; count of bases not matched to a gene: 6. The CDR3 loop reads CASSLGGTGGAHEQYF. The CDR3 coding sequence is TGCGCCAGCAGCTTGGGCGGGACAGGGGGCGCGCACGAGCAGTACTTC.

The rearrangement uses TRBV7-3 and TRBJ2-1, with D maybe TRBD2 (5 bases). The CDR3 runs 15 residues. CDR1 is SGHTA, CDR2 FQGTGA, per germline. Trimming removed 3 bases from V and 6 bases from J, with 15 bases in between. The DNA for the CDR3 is TGTGCCAGCAGCTTGGAAGCGGCTCTCGTCAATGAGCAGTTCTTC. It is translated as CASSLEAALVNEQFF.

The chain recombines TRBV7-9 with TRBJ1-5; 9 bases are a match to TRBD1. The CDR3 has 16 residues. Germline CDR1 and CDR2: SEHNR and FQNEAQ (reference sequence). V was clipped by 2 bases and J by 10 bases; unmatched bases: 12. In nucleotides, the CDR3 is TGTGCCAGCAGCTTACAATTGCCGGGACAGGGTGGACCCCAGCATTTT. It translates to CASSLQLPGQGGPQHF.

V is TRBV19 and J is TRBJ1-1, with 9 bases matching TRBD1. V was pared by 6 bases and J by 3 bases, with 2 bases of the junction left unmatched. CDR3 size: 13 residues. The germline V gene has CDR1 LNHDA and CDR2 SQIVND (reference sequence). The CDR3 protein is CASRTGGDTEAFF. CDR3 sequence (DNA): TGTGCCAGTAGGACAGGGGGTGACACTGAAGCTTTCTTT.

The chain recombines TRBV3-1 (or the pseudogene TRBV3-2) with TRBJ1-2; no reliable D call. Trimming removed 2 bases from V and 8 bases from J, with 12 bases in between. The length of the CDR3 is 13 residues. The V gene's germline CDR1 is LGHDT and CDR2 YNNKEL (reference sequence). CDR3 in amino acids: CASSQFSPSGYTF. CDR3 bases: TGTGCCAGCAGCCAATTTTCGCCATCGGGCTACACCTTC.

The CDR3 protein is CASSKQGYPVDGYTF. As DNA, the CDR3 is TGTGCCAGTAGTAAACAGGGTTACCCGGTGGATGGCTACACCTTC. The chain recombines TRBV19 with TRBJ1-2; tentative D call: TRBD1 (6 bases). V was cut by 4 bases and J by 6 bases, with 18 bases left in between. Germline V gives CDR1 LNHDA, CDR2 SQIVND (reference sequence). The CDR3 is made up of 15 amino acids.

CDR3 DNA sequence: TGCGCCAGCAGCTTGGCCTGGGGCGCGGGCTACGAGCAGTACTTC. Translating gives CASSLAWGAGYEQYF. V and J are TRBV5-1 and TRBJ2-7; D is possibly TRBD1 or TRBD2 (5 bases each). V was shortened by 0 bases and J by 3 bases, with 13 bases between the two germline ends. CDR1 and CDR2 (germline): SGHRS, YFSETQ. The CDR3 is made up of 15 amino acids.

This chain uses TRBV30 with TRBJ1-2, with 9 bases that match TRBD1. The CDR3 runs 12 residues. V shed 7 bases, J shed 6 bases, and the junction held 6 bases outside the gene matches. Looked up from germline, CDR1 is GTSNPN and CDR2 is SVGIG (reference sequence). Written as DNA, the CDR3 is TGTGCCTTTCACAGGGGGCTCGATGGCTACACCTTC. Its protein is CAFHRGLDGYTF.

In nucleotides, the CDR3 is TGTGCCAGCAGTTACTCATACAGGTCCTCGGGCTACACCTTC. This codes for CASSYSYRSSGYTF. The genes are TRBV6-5 and TRBJ1-2; possibly TRBD1 for D (5 bases). This CDR3 contains 14 residues. The V end lost 0 bases, the J end lost 8 bases, and 13 bases lay between the germline ends. Per the germline V gene, CDR1 is MNHEY and CDR2 is SVGAGI.

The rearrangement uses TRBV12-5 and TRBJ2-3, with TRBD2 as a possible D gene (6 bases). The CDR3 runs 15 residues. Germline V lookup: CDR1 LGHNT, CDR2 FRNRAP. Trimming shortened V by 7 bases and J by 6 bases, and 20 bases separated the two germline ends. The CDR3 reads CASDPGSPPRDTQYF. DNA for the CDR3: TGTGCTAGTGACCCCGGGAGTCCCCCTCGGGATACGCAGTATTTT.

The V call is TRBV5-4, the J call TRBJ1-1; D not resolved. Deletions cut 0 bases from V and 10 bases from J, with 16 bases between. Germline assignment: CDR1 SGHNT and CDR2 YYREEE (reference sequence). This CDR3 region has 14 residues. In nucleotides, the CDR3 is TGTGCCAGCAGCTTGGGGTCCGGACGGCAAGGAGCTTTCTTT. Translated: CASSLGSGRQGAFF.

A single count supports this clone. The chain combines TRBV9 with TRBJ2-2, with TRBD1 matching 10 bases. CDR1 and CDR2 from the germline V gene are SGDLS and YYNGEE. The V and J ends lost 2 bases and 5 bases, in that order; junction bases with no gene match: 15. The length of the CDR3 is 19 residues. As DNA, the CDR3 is TGTGCCAGCAGCGTGGCCCTTTCGGACAGGGGGAAAGCAACCGGGGAGCTGTTTTTT. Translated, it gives CASSVALSDRGKATGELFF.

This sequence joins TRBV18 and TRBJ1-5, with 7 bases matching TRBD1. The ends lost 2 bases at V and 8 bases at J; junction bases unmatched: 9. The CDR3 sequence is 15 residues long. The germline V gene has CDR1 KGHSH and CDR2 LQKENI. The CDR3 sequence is CASSPDRVGGEPQHF. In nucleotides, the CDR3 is TGTGCCAGCTCACCAGACAGGGTAGGGGGTGAGCCCCAGCATTTT.